This is a list of T cell receptor beta chains from one sample in a study of T cells after somatic rescue of genetic block. Assay: immunoSEQ multiplex PCR; the TCRdb copy retains only in-frame clones and omits some. Of 95,000 to 120,000 clones in the sample, about 93% are singletons; the top ten hold 1.4%. Sequencing was carried out using peripheral blood mononuclear cells (PBMCs). These receptors originate from a young woman. The CDR3 runs from the conserved cysteine through the conserved F or W. Fields, in order: V gene, J gene, D gene, clone size, CDR3 protein, CDR3 DNA. D genes are given only for firm matches. Clone sizes are given selectively: once, few, many, or a class where the clone is expanded.

TRBV2	TRBJ2-7	TRBD2	NA	CASNSLAVYEQYF	TGTGCCAGCAATTCACTAGCGGTCTACGAGCAGTACTTC
TRBV30	TRBJ2-2	TRBD1	few	CAWKTGGETGELFF	TGTGCCTGGAAAACAGGGGGCGAGACCGGGGAGCTGTTTTTT
TRBV6-5	TRBJ2-1	NA	NA	CASRILVSSYNEQFF	TGTGCCAGCAGGATACTGGTTAGCTCCTACAATGAGCAGTTCTTC
TRBV7-2	TRBJ2-1	TRBD2	NA	CASSLVARGGQDEQFF	TGTGCCAGCAGCTTAGTGGCGCGGGGGGGGCAGGATGAGCAGTTCTTC
TRBV4-1	TRBJ2-2	NA	NA	CASSQEGREELFF	TGCGCCAGCAGCCAAGAAGGGCGGGAGGAGCTGTTTTTT
TRBV2	TRBJ2-1	NA	NA	CASSDRGNEQFF	TGTGCCAGCAGTGATCGAGGCAATGAGCAGTTCTTC
TRBV28	TRBJ2-2	NA	NA	CASSLGVKLGELFF	TGTGCCAGCAGCCTTGGGGTTAAACTCGGGGAGCTGTTTTTT
TRBV6-1	TRBJ1-1	TRBD1	NA	CASSETPDRAAEAFF	TGTGCCAGCAGTGAAACCCCCGACAGGGCCGCTGAAGCTTTCTTT
TRBV18	TRBJ1-4	TRBD1	once	CASSPTGTEEGKLFF	TGTGCCAGCTCACCAACCGGGACAGAGGAAGGAAAACTGTTTTTT
TRBV7-9	TRBJ2-7	NA	NA	CASSPQAGLKGEQYF	TGTGCCAGCAGCCCCCAGGCGGGGCTTAAGGGCGAGCAGTACTTC
TRBV16	TRBJ1-1	NA	NA	CASSQSQGRNAEAFF	TGTGCCAGCAGCCAATCCCAGGGCCGCAACGCTGAAGCTTTCTTT
TRBV7-3	TRBJ1-4	NA	NA	CASSSRTGREFNEKLFF	TGTGCCAGCAGCTCCCGAACGGGGAGAGAATTTAATGAAAAACTGTTTTTT
TRBV7-9	TRBJ1-5	TRBD1	NA	CASSLPARQGVRQPQHF	TGTGCCAGCAGCCTCCCCGCGAGACAGGGGGTAAGGCAGCCCCAGCATTTT
TRBV5-5	TRBJ1-4	NA	NA	CASSLEGGLFF	TGTGCCAGCAGCTTAGAGGGCGGACTGTTTTTT
TRBV4-1	TRBJ2-2	NA	NA	CASSHTFPPEGAGELFF	TGCGCCAGCAGCCACACTTTTCCTCCGGAGGGGGCCGGGGAGCTGTTTTTT
TRBV2	TRBJ1-2	NA	NA	CASSELVGNGGGYTF	TGTGCCAGCAGTGAACTAGTAGGGAACGGTGGTGGCTACACCTTC
TRBV5-8	TRBJ2-5	TRBD2	NA	CASSLGPGLAQETQYF	TGTGCCAGCAGCTTGGGGCCCGGACTAGCACAAGAGACCCAGTACTTC
TRBV4-3	TRBJ1-1	NA	NA	CASSPGVRGTEAFF	TGCGCCAGCAGCCCAGGGGTTAGGGGAACTGAAGCTTTCTTT
TRBV7-9	TRBJ1-2	NA	once	CASSLGGNGYTF	TGTGCCAGCAGCTTAGGGGGCAATGGCTACACCTTC
TRBV21-1	TRBJ1-2	NA	NA	CASSKERRTEASGYTF	TGTGCCAGCAGCAAAGAGAGGCGCACGGAGGCGAGTGGCTACACCTTC
TRBV4-3	TRBJ2-7	NA	NA	CASSQDRQSEQYF	TGCGCCAGCAGCCAAGATCGGCAGTCCGAGCAGTACTTC
TRBV11-2	TRBJ1-1	NA	NA	CASSLGWGLAEAFF	TGTGCCAGCAGCTTAGGTTGGGGGCTCGCTGAAGCTTTCTTT
TRBV6-6	TRBJ2-7	NA	NA	CASRRQEFSEQYF	TGTGCCAGCAGGCGACAGGAGTTCTCCGAGCAGTACTTC